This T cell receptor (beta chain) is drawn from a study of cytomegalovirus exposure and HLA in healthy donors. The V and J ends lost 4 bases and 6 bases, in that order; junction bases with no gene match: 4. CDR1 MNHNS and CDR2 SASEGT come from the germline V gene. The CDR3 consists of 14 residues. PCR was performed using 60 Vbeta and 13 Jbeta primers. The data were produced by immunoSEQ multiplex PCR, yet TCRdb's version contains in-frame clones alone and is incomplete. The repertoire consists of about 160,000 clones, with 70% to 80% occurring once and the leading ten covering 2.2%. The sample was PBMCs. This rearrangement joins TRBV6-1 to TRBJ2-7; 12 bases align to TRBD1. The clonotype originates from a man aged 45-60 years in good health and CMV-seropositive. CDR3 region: CASSGDRGRVEQYF. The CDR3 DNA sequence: TGTGCCAGCAGTGGGGACAGGGGGCGCGTCGAGCAGTACTTC.